This T cell receptor (beta chain) was profiled in a study of glioma-infiltrating T cells after dendritic cell vaccination. About the research overall: Dendritic cell vaccination trial patients had either newly diagnosed or recurrent glioblastoma.

The CDR3 totals 14 residues. Germline values: CDR1 SGDLS, CDR2 YYNGEE. The ends were cut back, 4 bases at V and 4 bases at J, with 14 bases in the middle. Time point given: after dendritic cell vaccination, including at tumor progression/relapse. Input was 2 ug genomic DNA, or all available if less. The PCR used 60 V beta and 13 J beta primers. TCRdb's copy holds only in-frame clones and misses some; the assay was immunoSEQ multiplex PCR. The sample holds 70,000 to 100,000 clones, about four fifths seen once. This specimen consisted of blood, obtained after dendritic cell vaccination. The chain carries TRBV9 and TRBJ1-2, with D uncertain. The receptor comes from a human donor with glioblastoma. The CDR3 is CASSQDGGLYGYTF. The CDR3 nucleotides are TGTGCCAGCAGCCAAGACGGAGGTCTCTATGGCTACACCTTC. The whole variable domain, filled in from reference TRBV9 and TRBJ1-2, reads DSGVTQTPKHLITATGQRVTLRCSPRSGDLSVYWYQQSLDQGLQFLIQYYNGEERAKGNILERFSAQQFPDLHSELNLSSLELGDSALYFCASSQDGGLYGYTFGSGTRLTVV.